Each of the 3 T cell receptor beta chains below was sequenced from the same sample in a study of technical replicates of blood from a handful of donors. Using immunoSEQ multiplex PCR, the repertoire was profiled, and TCRdb retains in-frame clones only, with some absent. The table lists approximately 60,000 clones, roughly 86% of them singletons, with approximately 5.1% in the top ten. Sequences were obtained from PBMCs. These receptors were taken from a human donor in good health. Some clones in this sample may be carry-over from other donors' samples.

The gene calls are TRBV19 and TRBJ2-5, with 10 bases aligning to TRBD1. With V trimmed by 4 bases and J by 4 bases, 6 bases remained unmatched. CDR3 length: 15 amino acids. Germline loops: CDR1 LNHDA, CDR2 SQIVND (reference sequence). CDR3 DNA sequence: TGTGCCAGTAGTAGGGACAGGGGCGCTCGAGAGACCCAGTACTTC. It is translated as CASSRDRGARETQYF.

The J gene is TRBJ1-3, the V gene TRBV28; D is uncertain. Germline V lookup: CDR1 MDHEN, CDR2 SYDVKM. The CDR3 consists of 15 residues. The V and J ends lost 8 bases and 2 bases respectively, with 16 bases between them. In DNA form, the CDR3 reads TGTGCCAGCCACGGGGAGGGAGACCCTGGAAACACCATATATTTT. This codes for CASHGEGDPGNTIYF.

The chain couples TRBV27 to TRBJ2-3; TRBD2 might be the D (7 bases). The CDR3 runs to 15 residues. CDR1 is MNHEY and CDR2 is SMNVEV in the germline V gene (reference sequence). V lost 1 base and J 6 bases, leaving 14 bases between the germline ends. The DNA of the CDR3 is TGTGCCAGCAGTTTATTCCGGGGGGCGGGGGATACGCAGTATTTT. It is translated as CASSLFRGAGDTQYF.